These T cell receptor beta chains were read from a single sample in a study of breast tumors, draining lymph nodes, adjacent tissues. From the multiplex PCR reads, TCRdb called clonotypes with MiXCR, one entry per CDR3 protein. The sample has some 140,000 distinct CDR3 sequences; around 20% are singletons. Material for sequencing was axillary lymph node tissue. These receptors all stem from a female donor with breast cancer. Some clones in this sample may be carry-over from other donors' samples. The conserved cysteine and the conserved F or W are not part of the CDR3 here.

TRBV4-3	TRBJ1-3	ASSQQTSGLGGNTIY
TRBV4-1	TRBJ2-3	ASSQSGTRGTDTQY
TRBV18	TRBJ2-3	ASSPRTSGRTDTQY
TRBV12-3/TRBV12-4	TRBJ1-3	ASSWQTGNTIY
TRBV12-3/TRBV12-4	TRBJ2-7	ASSFASGRRWAYEQY
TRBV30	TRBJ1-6	AWSKARYNSPLH
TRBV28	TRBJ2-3	ASSSAGGSNTQY
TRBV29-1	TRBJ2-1	SVSNNEQF
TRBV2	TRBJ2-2	ASIGTGNTGELF
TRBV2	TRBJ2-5	ASSWATQY
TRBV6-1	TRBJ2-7	ANPGTGIGVLARYEQY
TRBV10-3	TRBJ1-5	AISDRGGQPQH
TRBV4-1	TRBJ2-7	ASSHTSDSYEQY
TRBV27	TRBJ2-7	ASSLHDSPYEQY
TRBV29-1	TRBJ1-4	SVEWTGEEKLF
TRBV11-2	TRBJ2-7	ASSRGTLYSYEQY
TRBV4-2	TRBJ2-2	ASSQDPRLDTGELF
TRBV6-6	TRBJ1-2	ASRQGRKANYGYT
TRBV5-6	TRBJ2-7	ASSYPGAGEQY
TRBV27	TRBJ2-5	ASSPWTGGGTQY
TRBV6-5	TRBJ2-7	ASSYRQGVAYEQY
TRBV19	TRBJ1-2	ASSSRDGHYGYT
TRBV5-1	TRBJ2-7	VSRTTGGAFEQH
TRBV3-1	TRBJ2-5	ASSQRQGWETQY
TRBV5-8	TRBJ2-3	ASSLGWSDTQY
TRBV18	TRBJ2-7	ASSSTGGYEQY